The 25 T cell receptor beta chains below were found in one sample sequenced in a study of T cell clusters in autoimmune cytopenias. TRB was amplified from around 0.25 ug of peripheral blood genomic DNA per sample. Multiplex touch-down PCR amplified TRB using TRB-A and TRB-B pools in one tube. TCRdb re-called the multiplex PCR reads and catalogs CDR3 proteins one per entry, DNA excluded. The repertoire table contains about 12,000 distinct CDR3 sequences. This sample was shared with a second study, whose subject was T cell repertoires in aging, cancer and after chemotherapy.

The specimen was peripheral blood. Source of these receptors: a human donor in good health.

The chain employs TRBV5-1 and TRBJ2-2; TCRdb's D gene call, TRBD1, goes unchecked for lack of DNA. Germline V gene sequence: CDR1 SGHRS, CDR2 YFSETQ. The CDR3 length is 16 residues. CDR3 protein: CASKWMTGGNTGELFF.

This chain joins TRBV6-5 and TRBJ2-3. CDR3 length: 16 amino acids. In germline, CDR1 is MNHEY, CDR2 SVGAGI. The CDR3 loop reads CASSKRVLAGTDTQYF.

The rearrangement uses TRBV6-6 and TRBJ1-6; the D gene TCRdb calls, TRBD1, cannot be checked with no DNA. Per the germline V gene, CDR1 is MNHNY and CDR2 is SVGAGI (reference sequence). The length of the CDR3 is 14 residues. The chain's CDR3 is CASSYGDKNSPLHF.

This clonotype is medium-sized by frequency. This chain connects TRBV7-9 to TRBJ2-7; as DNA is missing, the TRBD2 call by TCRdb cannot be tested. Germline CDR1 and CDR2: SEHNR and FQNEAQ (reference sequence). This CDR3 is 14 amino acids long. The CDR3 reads CASSLPGSPYEQYF.

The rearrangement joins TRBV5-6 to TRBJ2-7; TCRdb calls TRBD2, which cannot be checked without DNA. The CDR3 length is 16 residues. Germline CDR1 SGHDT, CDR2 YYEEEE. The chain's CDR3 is CASSFLPGQASYEQYF. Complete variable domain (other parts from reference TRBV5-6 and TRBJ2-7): DAGVTQSPTHLIKTRGQQVTLRCSPKSGHDTVSWYQQALGQGPQFIFQYYEEEERQRGNFPDRFSGHQFPNYSSELNVNALLLGDSALYLCASSFLPGQASYEQYFGPGTRLTVT.

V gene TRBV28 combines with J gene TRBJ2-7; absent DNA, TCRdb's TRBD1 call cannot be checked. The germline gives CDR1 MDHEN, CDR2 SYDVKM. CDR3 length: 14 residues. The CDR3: CASSLSWGTYEQYF.

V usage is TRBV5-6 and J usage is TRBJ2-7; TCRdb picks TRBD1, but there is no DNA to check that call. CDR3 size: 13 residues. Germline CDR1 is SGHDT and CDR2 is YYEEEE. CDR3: CASSPSGAYEQYF. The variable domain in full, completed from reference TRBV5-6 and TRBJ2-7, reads DAGVTQSPTHLIKTRGQQVTLRCSPKSGHDTVSWYQQALGQGPQFIFQYYEEEERQRGNFPDRFSGHQFPNYSSELNVNALLLGDSALYLCASSPSGAYEQYFGPGTRLTVT.

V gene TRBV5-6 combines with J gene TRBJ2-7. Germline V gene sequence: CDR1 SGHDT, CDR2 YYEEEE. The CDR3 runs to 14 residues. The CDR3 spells CASSLEQGPYEQYF.

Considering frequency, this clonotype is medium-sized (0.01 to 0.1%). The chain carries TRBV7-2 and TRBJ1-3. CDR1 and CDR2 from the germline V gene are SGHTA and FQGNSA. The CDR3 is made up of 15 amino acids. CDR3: CASSRREGGRNTIYF.

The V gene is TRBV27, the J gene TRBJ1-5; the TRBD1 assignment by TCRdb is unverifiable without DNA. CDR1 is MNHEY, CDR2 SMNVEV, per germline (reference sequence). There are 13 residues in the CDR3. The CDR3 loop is CASSTGNNQPQHF.

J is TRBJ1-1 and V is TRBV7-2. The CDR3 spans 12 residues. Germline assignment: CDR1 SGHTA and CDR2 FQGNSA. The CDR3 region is CASSFMGQEAFF. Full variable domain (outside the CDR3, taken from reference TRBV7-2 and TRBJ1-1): GAGVSQSPSNKVTEKGKDVELRCDPISGHTALYWYRQSLGQGLEFLIYFQGNSAPDKSGLPSDRFSAERTGGSVSTLTIQRTQQEDSAVYLCASSFMGQEAFFGQGTRLTVV.

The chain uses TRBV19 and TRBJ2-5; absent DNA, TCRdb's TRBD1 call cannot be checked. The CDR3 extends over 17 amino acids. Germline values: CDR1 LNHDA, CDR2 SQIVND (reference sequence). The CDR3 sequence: CASSAFGTGGGQETQYF.

CDR3 protein: CATSSGGIIGGYNEQFF. This sequence joins TRBV24-1 and TRBJ2-1; TCRdb's D call, TRBD2, is unchecked because there is no DNA. In germline, CDR1 is KGHDR, CDR2 SFDVKD. This CDR3 region has 17 residues.

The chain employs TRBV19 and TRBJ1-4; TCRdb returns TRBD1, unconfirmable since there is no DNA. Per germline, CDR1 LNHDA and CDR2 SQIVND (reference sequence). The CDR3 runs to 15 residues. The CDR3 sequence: CASSPRAGGYEKLFF.

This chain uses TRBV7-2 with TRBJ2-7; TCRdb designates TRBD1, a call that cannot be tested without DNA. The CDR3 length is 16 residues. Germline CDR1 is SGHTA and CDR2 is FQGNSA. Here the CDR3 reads CASSLAGQGAVYEQYF.

The CDR3 sequence: CASSFLGRGSNEKLFF. The rearrangement links TRBV28 to TRBJ1-4. Germline V gene sequence: CDR1 MDHEN, CDR2 SYDVKM. There are 16 residues in the CDR3.

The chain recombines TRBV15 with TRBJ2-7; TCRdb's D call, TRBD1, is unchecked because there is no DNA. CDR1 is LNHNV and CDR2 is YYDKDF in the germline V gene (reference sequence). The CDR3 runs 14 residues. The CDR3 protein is CATSRERGVNEQYF.

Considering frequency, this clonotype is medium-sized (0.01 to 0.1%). CDR3: CAWGQLGTEAFF. The chain recombines TRBV30 with TRBJ1-1; TCRdb lists TRBD1, though no DNA is available to test this call. Looked up from germline, CDR1 is GTSNPN and CDR2 is SVGIG (reference sequence). The CDR3 is made up of 12 amino acids.

CDR3 protein: CASSLWTSGGESYEQYF. The chain joins TRBV12-3 or TRBV12-4 to TRBJ2-7; TCRdb indicates TRBD2, and absent DNA this call remains unverified. The CDR3 is made up of 17 amino acids.

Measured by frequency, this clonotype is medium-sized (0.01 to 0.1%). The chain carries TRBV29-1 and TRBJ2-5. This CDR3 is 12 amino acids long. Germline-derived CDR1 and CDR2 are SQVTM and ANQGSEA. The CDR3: CSPRWGQETQYF.

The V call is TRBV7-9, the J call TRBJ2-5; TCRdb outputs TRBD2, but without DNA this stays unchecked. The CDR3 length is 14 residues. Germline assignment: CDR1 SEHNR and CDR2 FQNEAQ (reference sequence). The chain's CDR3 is CASARRGWQETQYF.

The CDR3 reads CASSRTGTGVWPQHF. The chain joins TRBV6-5 to TRBJ1-5; with no DNA, the TCRdb D assignment of TRBD1 cannot be verified. The CDR3 spans 15 residues. Germline loops: CDR1 MNHEY, CDR2 SVGAGI.

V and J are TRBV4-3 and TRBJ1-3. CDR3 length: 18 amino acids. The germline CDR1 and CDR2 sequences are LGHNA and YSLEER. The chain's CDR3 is CASSHLLPGPRSGNTIYF.

CDR3 protein: CAWRERSRQGGFLRGYGYTF. The chain is built from TRBV30 and TRBJ1-2; the TCRdb call, TRBD1, lacks DNA for checking. In germline, CDR1 is GTSNPN, CDR2 SVGIG (reference sequence). The CDR3 has 20 amino acids.

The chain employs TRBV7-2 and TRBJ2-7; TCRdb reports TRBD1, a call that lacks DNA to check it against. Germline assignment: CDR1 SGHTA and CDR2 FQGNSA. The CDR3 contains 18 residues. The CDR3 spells CASTPTGVMEYWGGEQYF.